This T cell receptor (beta chain) was profiled in a study of glioma-infiltrating T cells after dendritic cell vaccination. V dropped 0 bases and J dropped 5 bases, with 12 bases sitting between them. CDR1 is SGHKS, CDR2 YYEKEE, per germline (reference sequence). This CDR3 has 15 residues. The PCR used 60 V beta and 13 J beta primers. Here immunoSEQ multiplex PCR was the method, and the copy in TCRdb shows in-frame clones only, minus some. The table has around 100,000 clones, approximately 80% seen once. Isocitrate dehydrogenase mutation was absent in all glioblastoma patients. This TCR derives from a human donor with glioblastoma. The sequenced sample was blood, obtained before dendritic cell vaccination. The genes are TRBV5-5 and TRBJ1-5; D unresolved. CDR3: CASSLAQLLDQPQHF. CDR3 DNA sequence: TGTGCCAGCAGCTTGGCACAGCTACTCGATCAGCCCCAGCATTTT. The complete variable domain, with remaining parts taken from reference TRBV5-5 and TRBJ1-5, reads DAGVTQSPTHLIKTRGQQVTLRCSPISGHKSVSWYQQVLGQGPQFIFQYYEKEERGRGNFPDRFSARQFPNYSSELNVNALLLGDSALYLCASSLAQLLDQPQHFGDGTRLSIL.